This T cell receptor beta chain derives from a study of blood T cell repertoires in COVID-19. Looking at the study overall: Italy, Spain and the United States were the sources of the convalescent and acute COVID-19 samples.

Everyone who took part was about 18 to 90 years old, and they came from 20 to 25 US areas. Donors were grouped by their self-reported clinical history. Per the authors' pipeline: Amplification from reference gene primers served as the basis for estimated nucleated cell counts. Profiled with immunoSEQ multiplex PCR; TCRdb holds only in-frame clones, not every one. That table is the source of V, J and clone size, and D and trimming were worked out from the DNA. The repertoire holds roughly 220,000 clones, around 82% seen once, with 4.3% in the top ten. Germline V CDR1 and CDR2: MDHEN, SYDVKM. The CDR3 covers 15 residues. V lost 2 bases, J lost 3 bases, and 11 bases lay in between.

V usage is TRBV28 and J usage is TRBJ2-1; tentatively, D is TRBD1 (6 bases). Sequences were obtained from PBMCs or T cells enriched from blood (not recorded which). The source is a young man with acute COVID-19. CDR3 sequence: CASSLAGVVYNEQFF. In DNA, the CDR3 is TGTGCCAGCAGTTTAGCAGGGGTGGTCTACAATGAGCAGTTCTTC.